Presented here are 9 T cell receptor beta chains from one specimen sequenced in a study of OX40 agonist ivuxolimab in advanced cancers. Assay used: immunoSEQ multiplex PCR; TCRdb lists only in-frame clones, some missing. The sample lists about 80,000 clones, around 87% occurring once. This material consisted of CD4+ or CD8+ T cells sorted from blood, taken in a trial of the OX40 agonist ivuxolimab. These receptors all stem from an adult with an advanced solid tumor such as melanoma, head and neck, liver or kidney cancer.

The V gene is TRBV10-3, the J gene TRBJ2-7, with D possibly matching TRBD1 (6 bases). This CDR3 spans 14 amino acids. Deletions cut 3 bases from V and 5 bases from J, with 14 bases between. Germline lookup yields CDR1 ENHRY and CDR2 SYGVKD. The CDR3 reads CAISDAQGKNEQYF. In nucleotides, the CDR3 is TGTGCCATCAGTGATGCGCAGGGGAAAAACGAGCAGTACTTC.

This clone has just one count. The chain employs TRBV28 and TRBJ1-4, with a weak D call TRBD1 (6 bases). The germline V gene encodes CDR1 MDHEN and CDR2 SYDVKM. CDR3 length equals 21 residues. The V and J ends lost 5 bases and 7 bases respectively, with 35 bases between them. The DNA of the CDR3 is TGTGCCAGCAGTCCGGATAAGGGGGGGGTTCGTAGATTTAAGTGGGTTGAAAAACTGTTTTTT. Residues: CASSPDKGGVRRFKWVEKLFF.

This rearrangement joins TRBV5-1 to TRBJ2-2; 11 bases fit TRBD2. The CDR3 length is 15 residues. With 4 bases clipped from V and 4 bases from J, the junction kept 3 bases outside the gene matches. Looked up from germline, CDR1 is SGHRS and CDR2 is YFSETQ. CDR3 sequence: CASSPGTSGTGELFF. CDR3 sequence (DNA): TGCGCCAGCAGCCCCGGGACTAGCGGCACCGGGGAGCTGTTTTTT.

This rearrangement joins TRBV2 to TRBJ1-5, with 7 bases matching TRBD1. This CDR3 region has 13 residues. After removal of 4 bases from V and 12 bases from J, the junction contained 9 bases not matched to a gene. CDR1 SNHLY and CDR2 FYNNEI come from the germline V gene. CDR3 amino acids: CASSVDRERVQHF. Written as DNA, the CDR3 is TGTGCCAGCAGTGTCGACAGGGAAAGGGTCCAGCATTTT. The complete variable domain, with remaining parts taken from reference TRBV2 and TRBJ1-5, reads EPEVTQTPSHQVTQMGQEVILRCVPISNHLYFYWYRQILGQKVEFLVSFYNNEISEKSEIFDDQFSVERPDGSNFTLKIRSTKLEDSAMYFCASSVDRERVQHFGDGTRLSIL.

This clone was found once. The chain uses TRBV2 and TRBJ2-3; 10 bases fit TRBD1. From germline, CDR1 is SNHLY and CDR2 FYNNEI. V lost 7 bases, J lost 0 bases, and 1 base stayed unmatched. The CDR3 is made up of 14 amino acids. The CDR3 nucleotides are TGTGCCAGCAAGGACAGGGGGAGCACAGATACGCAGTATTTT. This encodes CASKDRGSTDTQYF.

For this clone: This CDR3 is also generated by other DNA sequences in the sample. The chain carries TRBV20-1 and TRBJ2-7, with D possibly being TRBD1 (5 bases). In germline, CDR1 is DFQATT, CDR2 SNEGSKA (reference sequence). The ends were cut back, 5 bases at V and 4 bases at J, with 9 bases in the middle. The CDR3 totals 11 residues. The CDR3 loop is CSASDSYEQYF. The DNA for the CDR3 is TGCAGTGCTTCTGACAGTTACGAGCAGTACTTC.

This clone was seen only a few times. The chain couples TRBV19 to TRBJ2-3; D uncertain. The CDR3 has 14 residues. Germline V CDR1 and CDR2: LNHDA, SQIVND (reference sequence). Between the trimmed V and J ends, which lost 3 bases and 0 bases, there was a span of 7 bases. CDR3: CASSMARSTDTQYF. The CDR3, as DNA: TGTGCCAGTAGTATGGCCAGGAGCACAGATACGCAGTATTTT.

This rearrangement joins TRBV7-9 to TRBJ2-2; unclear D gene. CDR1 is SEHNR and CDR2 is FQNEAQ in the germline V gene (reference sequence). The CDR3 contains 13 residues. Trimming left V 2 bases short and J 8 bases short, with 9 bases between. The CDR3 coding sequence is TGTGCCAGCAGCTTACTCGATGCGGGGGAGCTGTTTTTT. Residues: CASSLLDAGELFF.

V is TRBV10-3 and J is TRBJ1-5; D gene ambiguous. This CDR3 has 14 amino acids. Germline V gene lookup returns CDR1 ENHRY and CDR2 SYGVKD. V lost 4 bases and J 6 bases, leaving 13 bases between the germline ends. The chain's CDR3 is CAISVIREVQPQHF. The CDR3 region has the DNA TGTGCCATCAGTGTTATCCGGGAGGTTCAGCCCCAGCATTTT.